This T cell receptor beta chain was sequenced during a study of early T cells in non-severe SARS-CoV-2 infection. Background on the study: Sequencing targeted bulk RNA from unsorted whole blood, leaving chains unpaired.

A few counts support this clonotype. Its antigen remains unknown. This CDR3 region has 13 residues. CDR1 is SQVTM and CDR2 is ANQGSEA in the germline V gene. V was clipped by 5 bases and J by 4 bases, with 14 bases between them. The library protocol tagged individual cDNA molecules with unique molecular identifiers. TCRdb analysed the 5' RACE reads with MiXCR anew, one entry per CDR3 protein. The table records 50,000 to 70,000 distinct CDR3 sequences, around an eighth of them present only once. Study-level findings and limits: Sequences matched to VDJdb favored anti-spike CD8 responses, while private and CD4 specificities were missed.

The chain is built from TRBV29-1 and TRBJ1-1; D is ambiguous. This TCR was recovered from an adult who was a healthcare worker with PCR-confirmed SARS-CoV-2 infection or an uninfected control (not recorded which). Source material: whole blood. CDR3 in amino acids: CSVRREGRTEAFF. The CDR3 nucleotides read TGCAGCGTTCGGCGTGAAGGGCGCACTGAAGCTTTCTTT.